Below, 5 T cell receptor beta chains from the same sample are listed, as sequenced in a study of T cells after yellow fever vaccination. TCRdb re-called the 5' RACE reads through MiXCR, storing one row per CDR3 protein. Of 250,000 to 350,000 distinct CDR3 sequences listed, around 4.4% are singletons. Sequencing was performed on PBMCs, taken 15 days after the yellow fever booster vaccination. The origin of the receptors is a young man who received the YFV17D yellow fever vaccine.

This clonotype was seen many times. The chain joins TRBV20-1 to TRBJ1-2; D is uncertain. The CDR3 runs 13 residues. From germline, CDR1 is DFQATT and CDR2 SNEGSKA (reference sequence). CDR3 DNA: TGCAGCTCTGACATCATCGGTCGATATGGCTACACCTTC. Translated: CSSDIIGRYGYTF.

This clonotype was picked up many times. Here the CDR3 DNA reads TGTGCCACCAGCAGAGATCTGCCGGGACAGGGAGGAGGAGAGACCCAGTACTTC. Protein product: CATSRDLPGQGGGETQYF. The chain combines TRBV15 with TRBJ2-5; the match to TRBD1 covers 9 bases. J was trimmed by 4 bases and V by 0 bases; bases with no gene match: 12. The CDR3 runs to 18 residues. CDR1 is LNHNV and CDR2 is YYDKDF in the germline V gene (reference sequence). The whole variable domain, remainder taken from reference TRBV15 and TRBJ2-5, is DAMVIQNPRYQVTQFGKPVTLSCSQTLNHNVMYWYQQKSSQAPKLLFHYYDKDFNNEADTPDNFQSRRPNTSFCFLDIRSPGLGDTAMYLCATSRDLPGQGGGETQYFGPGTRLLVL.

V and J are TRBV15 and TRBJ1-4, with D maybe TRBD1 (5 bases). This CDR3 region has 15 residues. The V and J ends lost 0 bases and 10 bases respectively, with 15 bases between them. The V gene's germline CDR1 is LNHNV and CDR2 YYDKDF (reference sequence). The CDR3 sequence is CATSREGRQGGKLFF. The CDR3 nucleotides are TGTGCCACCAGCAGAGAGGGGAGGCAGGGAGGAAAACTGTTTTTT.

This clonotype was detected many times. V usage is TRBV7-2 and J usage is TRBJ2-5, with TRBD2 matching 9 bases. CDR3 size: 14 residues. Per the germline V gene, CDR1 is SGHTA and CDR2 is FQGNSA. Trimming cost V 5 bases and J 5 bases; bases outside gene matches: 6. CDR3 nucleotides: TGTGCCAGCAGCCATCCTAGCGGGGAGGAGACCCAGTACTTC. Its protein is CASSHPSGEETQYF.

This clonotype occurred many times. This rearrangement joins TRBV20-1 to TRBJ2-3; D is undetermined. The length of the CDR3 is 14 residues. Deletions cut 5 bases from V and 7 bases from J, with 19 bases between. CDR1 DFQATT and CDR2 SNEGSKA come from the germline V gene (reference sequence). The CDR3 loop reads CSARTALGWNTQYF. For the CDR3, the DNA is TGCAGTGCTCGCACCGCCCTGGGTTGGAATACGCAGTATTTT.